A selection of T cell receptor beta chains follows, all from one sample in a study of OX40 agonist ivuxolimab in advanced cancers. Sequenced by immunoSEQ multiplex PCR; TCRdb stores in-frame clones only, minus some. The data contain about 98,000 clones, 87% of them singletons. Sample: CD4+ or CD8+ T cells sorted from blood, taken in a trial of the OX40 agonist ivuxolimab. Receptors were obtained from an adult with an advanced solid tumor such as melanoma, head and neck, liver or kidney cancer. Each CDR3 is given with its conserved first and last residue. A D gene is named only where the DNA matches it firmly. The size entry is marked missing in some rows and otherwise reads once, few, many or a size class.

-	TRBV4-3	TRBD2	TRBJ2-5	CASSQDPGGETQYF	TGCGCCAGCAGCCAAGATCCGGGGGGAGAGACCCAGTACTTC
-	TRBV4-1	TRBD1	TRBJ2-1	CASSPGQVHNEQFF	TGCGCCAGCAGCCCCGGACAGGTCCACAATGAGCAGTTCTTC
once	TRBV2	TRBD1	TRBJ1-2	CASGTGYAGYTF	TGTGCCAGTGGGACAGGGTATGCTGGCTACACCTTC
-	TRBV11-2	-	TRBJ2-3	CASSLGGTAITDTQYF	TGTGCCAGCAGCTTAGGGGGAACAGCGATCACAGATACGCAGTATTTT
-	TRBV7-3	TRBD1	TRBJ1-2	CASSQASTGVGYTF	TGCGCCAGCAGCCAGGCCTCGACAGGGGTCGGCTACACCTTC
-	TRBV15	-	TRBJ1-4	CATRKDEKLFF	TGTGCCACCAGGAAGGATGAAAAACTGTTTTTT
-	TRBV7-9	TRBD1	TRBJ2-7	CASSRPQGESYEQYF	TGTGCCAGCAGCCGCCCCCAGGGGGAGTCCTACGAGCAGTACTTC
few	TRBV5-1	TRBD2	TRBJ2-5	CASSFGLAGQETQYF	TGCGCCAGCAGCTTCGGGCTAGCGGGCCAAGAGACCCAGTACTTC
-	TRBV18	-	TRBJ1-6	CASSPTGGDNSPLHF	TGTGCCAGCTCACCCACGGGAGGAGATAATTCACCCCTCCACTTT
once	TRBV6-5	-	TRBJ1-1	CASSLTVNTEAFF	TGTGCCAGCAGTTTGACAGTGAACACTGAAGCTTTCTTT
-	TRBV5-4	-	TRBJ1-6	CASSLGMVDSPLHF	TGTGCCAGCAGCTTGGGTATGGTCGATTCACCCCTCCACTTT
few	TRBV19	-	TRBJ2-1	CASSMGLAVLGYNEQFF	TGTGCCAGTAGTATGGGGCTGGCAGTTTTGGGTTACAATGAGCAGTTCTTC
once	TRBV19	-	TRBJ2-6	CASSIVEAGANVLTF	TGTGCCAGTAGTATAGTGGAAGCCGGGGCCAACGTCCTGACTTTC
-	TRBV12-5	-	TRBJ1-1	CASGYSTTGRDTEAFF	TGTGCTAGTGGTTACTCTACTACAGGGAGGGACACTGAAGCTTTCTTT
-	TRBV7-2	TRBD1	TRBJ2-7	CASSLVRTGDYEQYF	TGTGCCAGCAGCTTAGTTAGGACAGGGGATTACGAGCAGTACTTC
-	TRBV29-1	-	TRBJ1-1	CSGTWGARTEAFF	TGCAGCGGAACCTGGGGGGCGAGGACTGAAGCTTTCTTT
few	TRBV5-8	-	TRBJ2-2	CASSLVLANTGELFF	TGTGCCAGCAGCTTGGTACTAGCGAACACCGGGGAGCTGTTTTTT
-	TRBV5-1	-	TRBJ1-2	CASSLGSGNYGYTF	TGCGCCAGCAGCTTGGGCTCGGGAAACTATGGCTACACCTTC
few	TRBV19	TRBD1	TRBJ1-6	CASSIRGTGRSNSPLHF	TGTGCCAGTAGTATAAGAGGGACAGGGAGATCGAATTCACCCCTCCACTTT
-	TRBV5-6	-	TRBJ1-2	CASSPLQQGGYGYTF	TGTGCCAGCAGCCCCCTCCAGCAGGGTGGGTATGGCTACACCTTC
once	TRBV2	-	TRBJ2-1	CASSEGPNEQFF	TGTGCCAGCAGTGAGGGACCCAATGAGCAGTTCTTC
-	TRBV2	-	TRBJ2-1	CASGEGSYNEQFF	TGTGCCTCAGGGGAGGGCTCCTACAATGAGCAGTTCTTC
-	TRBV9	TRBD1	TRBJ2-1	CASSPTGDAYNEQFF	TGTGCCAGCAGCCCGACAGGGGACGCCTACAATGAGCAGTTCTTC
once	TRBV19	-	TRBJ2-1	CASSIMGSSYNEQFF	TGTGCCAGTAGTATCATGGGTAGCTCCTACAATGAGCAGTTCTTC
-	TRBV6-1	-	TRBJ2-1	CASSERPPPSSYNEQFF	TGTGCCAGCAGTGAGCGCCCTCCACCGAGCTCCTACAATGAGCAGTTCTTC
-	TRBV5-1	-	TRBJ2-7	CASTLDSSYEQYF	TGCGCCAGCACCTTGGATAGCTCCTACGAGCAGTACTTC
few	TRBV5-4	-	TRBJ1-2	CASSYPGDGYTF	TGTGCCAGCAGTTACCCGGGGGATGGCTACACCTTC
-	TRBV28	-	TRBJ1-5	CALGVVTFNQPQHF	TGTGCCCTCGGGGTGGTGACCTTCAATCAGCCCCAGCATTTT
-	TRBV5-1	-	TRBJ2-7	CASSPGAPSIEQYF	TGCGCCAGCAGCCCCGGGGCCCCATCGATAGAGCAGTACTTC
-	TRBV5-4	-	TRBJ1-2	CASSLRVNYGYTF	TGTGCCAGCAGCTTGAGGGTGAACTATGGCTACACCTTC
-	TRBV4-2	-	TRBJ2-1	CASSQPLSYNEQFF	TGTGCCAGCAGCCAACCGTTGAGTTACAATGAGCAGTTCTTC
-	TRBV13	-	TRBJ1-1	CASSLIRGSMNTEAFF	TGTGCCAGCAGCTTAATCAGGGGAAGCATGAACACTGAAGCTTTCTTT
many	TRBV2	-	TRBJ1-1	CASSVRGGSEAFF	TGTGCCAGCAGTGTAAGGGGAGGGAGTGAAGCTTTCTTT
-	TRBV5-4	-	TRBJ2-5	CASSLAGRPARGETQYF	TGTGCCAGCAGCTTGGCCGGACGCCCGGCTAGGGGAGAGACCCAGTACTTC
-	TRBV6-1	-	TRBJ2-5	CAIAGRWETQYF	TGTGCCATTGCGGGTCGGTGGGAGACCCAGTACTTC
-	TRBV7-3	-	TRBJ2-2	CASSEGYPNTGELFF	TGTGCCAGCAGCGAAGGATACCCGAACACCGGGGAGCTGTTTTTT
-	TRBV10-1	-	TRBJ2-1	CASSESGGQYNEQFF	TGCGCCAGCAGTGAGTCGGGGGGACAGTACAATGAGCAGTTCTTC
once	TRBV5-5	-	TRBJ2-3	CASSWRPATDTQYF	TGTGCCAGCAGCTGGCGGCCAGCCACAGATACGCAGTATTTT
-	TRBV4-1	-	TRBJ1-2	CASSLGGQGWDYGYTF	TGCGCCAGCAGCCTAGGAGGGCAGGGATGGGACTATGGCTACACCTTC
-	TRBV25-1	-	TRBJ1-1	CASSDVGLNTEAFF	TGTGCCAGCAGTGACGTTGGTCTGAACACTGAAGCTTTCTTT
-	TRBV2	-	TRBJ1-1	CASRSGLALNVAFF	TGTGCCAGCAGGTCCGGACTGGCCTTAAATGTAGCTTTCTTT
medium-sized	TRBV7-9	-	TRBJ2-7	CASSLVGGPNYEQYF	TGTGCCAGCAGCTTAGTTGGAGGGCCCAACTACGAGCAGTACTTC
-	TRBV2	-	TRBJ1-4	CASLVGAGFEKLFF	TGTGCCAGCCTTGTGGGGGCAGGGTTTGAAAAACTGTTTTTT